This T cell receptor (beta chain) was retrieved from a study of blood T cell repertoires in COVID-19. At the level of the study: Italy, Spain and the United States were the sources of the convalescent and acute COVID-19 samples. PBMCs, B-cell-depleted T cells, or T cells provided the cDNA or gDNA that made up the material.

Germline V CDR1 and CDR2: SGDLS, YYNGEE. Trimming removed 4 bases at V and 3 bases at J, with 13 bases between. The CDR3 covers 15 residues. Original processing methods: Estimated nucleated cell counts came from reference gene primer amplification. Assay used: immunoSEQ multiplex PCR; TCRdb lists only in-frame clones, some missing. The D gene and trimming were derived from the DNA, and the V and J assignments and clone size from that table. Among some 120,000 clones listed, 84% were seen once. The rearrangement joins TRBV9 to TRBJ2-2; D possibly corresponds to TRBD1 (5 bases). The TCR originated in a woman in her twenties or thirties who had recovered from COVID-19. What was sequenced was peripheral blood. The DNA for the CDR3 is TGTGCCAGCAGCCCGCGACAGTTCGACACCGGGGAGCTGTTTTTT. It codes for CASSPRQFDTGELFF.